These T cell receptor beta chains were read from a single sample in a study of TIL therapy for anti-PD-1-resistant metastatic lung cancer. Profiling relied on immunoSEQ multiplex PCR, and the TCRdb table lists in-frame clones only, not all of them. The sample holds under 70,000 clones, roughly 84% seen once. The specimen was blood, collected at baseline. All receptors derive from a person aged 30 to 80 with non-small cell lung cancer. Both conserved end residues are part of each CDR3. Each record gives: CDR3 DNA, CDR3 protein, clone size, D gene, J gene, V gene. A D gene is named only where the DNA matches it firmly. Clone size, where shown, is once, few, many, or a class for clones that have expanded.

DNA: TGTGCCAGCAGTTCCTCCACTTCACCCCTCCACTTT; CDR3: CASSSSTSPLHF; size: NA; D: NA; J: TRBJ1-6; V: TRBV12-3/TRBV12-4
DNA: TGCGCCAGCAGCCAGGACAGAAACACTGAAGCTTTCTTT; CDR3: CASSQDRNTEAFF; size: NA; D: NA; J: TRBJ1-1; V: TRBV4-1
DNA: TGTGCCAGCAGCAAAGGTAAGAGCGGGACCAACACCGGGGAGCTGTTTTTT; CDR3: CASSKGKSGTNTGELFF; size: NA; D: NA; J: TRBJ2-2; V: TRBV21-1
DNA: TGTGCCAGCAGCTTGGACACAAACTCCTACGAGCAGTACTTC; CDR3: CASSLDTNSYEQYF; size: NA; D: NA; J: TRBJ2-7; V: TRBV5-5
DNA: TGTGCCAGCAGGCTGGGGGGTCCCACTGAAGCTTTCTTT; CDR3: CASRLGGPTEAFF; size: NA; D: NA; J: TRBJ1-1; V: TRBV27
DNA: TGTGCCAGCACCCCGGGAGGCACAGATACGCAGTATTTT; CDR3: CASTPGGTDTQYF; size: NA; D: NA; J: TRBJ2-3; V: TRBV7-3
DNA: TGTGCCAGCAGTGACTCGGGGGGTTCGGCCCTCCACTTT; CDR3: CASSDSGGSALHF; size: NA; D: NA; J: TRBJ1-6; V: TRBV6-4
DNA: TGTGCCACCAGTGATGAAGGTCTAGGCGCGGATACGCAGTATTTT; CDR3: CATSDEGLGADTQYF; size: NA; D: NA; J: TRBJ2-3; V: TRBV24-1
DNA: TGTGCCAGCAGTGCTACCGGGACAGAGTCAAACTATGGCTACACCTTC; CDR3: CASSATGTESNYGYTF; size: once; D: TRBD1; J: TRBJ1-2; V: TRBV6-1
DNA: TGTGCCAGCAGTTCCGACGGACCCTACGAGCAGTACTTC; CDR3: CASSSDGPYEQYF; size: NA; D: NA; J: TRBJ2-7; V: TRBV12-3/TRBV12-4
DNA: TGTGCCAGCTCCTTCGGAACAGTCCCCCCCTACGAGCAGTACTTC; CDR3: CASSFGTVPPYEQYF; size: NA; D: NA; J: TRBJ2-7; V: TRBV27
DNA: TGTGCCAGCAGCCAAGATAAACGCTACACCTTC; CDR3: CASSQDKRYTF; size: NA; D: NA; J: TRBJ1-2; V: TRBV3-1/TRBV3-2
DNA: TGTGCCAGCAGCTTAGCCAGGGGGCCTGACCTAGCGAGGAGCTCCTACAATGAGCAGTTCTTC; CDR3: CASSLARGPDLARSSYNEQFF; size: NA; D: TRBD1; J: TRBJ2-1; V: TRBV7-8
DNA: TGTGCCGGCAGACAGGGGCAGAACACCGGGGAGCTGTTTTTT; CDR3: CAGRQGQNTGELFF; size: NA; D: TRBD1; J: TRBJ2-2; V: TRBV28
DNA: TGTGCCTGGAGTCCACCGGGGGAAGAGACCCAGTACTTC; CDR3: CAWSPPGEETQYF; size: NA; D: NA; J: TRBJ2-5; V: TRBV30
DNA: TGTGCCAGCAGCGTAGCAGGGACAGGGGCTTACAATGAGCAGTTCTTC; CDR3: CASSVAGTGAYNEQFF; size: NA; D: TRBD1; J: TRBJ2-1; V: TRBV9
DNA: TGCGCCAGCAGCTTATACCTCACAGGGAATCAAGAGACCCAGTACTTC; CDR3: CASSLYLTGNQETQYF; size: NA; D: NA; J: TRBJ2-5; V: TRBV5-1
DNA: TGTGCCAGCAGCCAAGCGGGGGTTGACACTGAAGCTTTCTTT; CDR3: CASSQAGVDTEAFF; size: once; D: NA; J: TRBJ1-1; V: TRBV3-1/TRBV3-2
DNA: TGTGCCTGGAAGGGGGGGATCATGAACACTGAAGCTTTCTTT; CDR3: CAWKGGIMNTEAFF; size: NA; D: NA; J: TRBJ1-1; V: TRBV30
DNA: TGTGCCAGCAGCACCGGGACAGGGGGGGAAAAACTGTTTTTT; CDR3: CASSTGTGGEKLFF; size: NA; D: TRBD1; J: TRBJ1-4; V: TRBV7-2
DNA: TGCGCCAGCAGCCCTCGCGGCAGACAGGGCACTGAAGCTTTCTTT; CDR3: CASSPRGRQGTEAFF; size: NA; D: TRBD1; J: TRBJ1-1; V: TRBV5-1
DNA: TGTGCCAGCAGCGCCCCTAGCACAGATACGCAGTATTTT; CDR3: CASSAPSTDTQYF; size: NA; D: NA; J: TRBJ2-3; V: TRBV6-6
DNA: TGTGCCAGCAGTATTACAGGGCTCCAAGAGACCCAGTACTTC; CDR3: CASSITGLQETQYF; size: NA; D: NA; J: TRBJ2-5; V: TRBV28
DNA: TGTGCCAGCAGCCCGCGACAGGGAGATCAGCCCCAGCATTTT; CDR3: CASSPRQGDQPQHF; size: NA; D: TRBD1; J: TRBJ1-5; V: TRBV9
DNA: TGTGCCAGCAGTTTTATACTAGCGTTAGATAATGAGCAGTTCTTC; CDR3: CASSFILALDNEQFF; size: NA; D: TRBD2; J: TRBJ2-1; V: TRBV28
DNA: TGTGCCAGCAGTTTATCCTTAATCAGGGGGGGTTGGGACACAGATACGCAGTATTTT; CDR3: CASSLSLIRGGWDTDTQYF; size: NA; D: NA; J: TRBJ2-3; V: TRBV27
DNA: TGCAGCGTGGGACAGGGAGAGGGCTATGGCTACACCTTC; CDR3: CSVGQGEGYGYTF; size: NA; D: TRBD1; J: TRBJ1-2; V: TRBV29-1
DNA: TGTGCCTGGAGTGTACCCCACAGGGGGTTGTACGAGCAGTACTTC; CDR3: CAWSVPHRGLYEQYF; size: NA; D: TRBD1; J: TRBJ2-7; V: TRBV30
DNA: TGTGCCAGTAGTAGCCCGGCGATTCAGGAGACCCAGTACTTC; CDR3: CASSSPAIQETQYF; size: NA; D: NA; J: TRBJ2-5; V: TRBV19
DNA: TGTGCCAGCAGTGAAGGCAGACTAGCGGAAATCTACGAGCAGTACTTC; CDR3: CASSEGRLAEIYEQYF; size: NA; D: TRBD2; J: TRBJ2-7; V: TRBV6-1
DNA: TGTGCCACCAGCAGATACCCCGGGACAGGGGGCCCTGGGCAGTACTTC; CDR3: CATSRYPGTGGPGQYF; size: NA; D: TRBD1; J: TRBJ2-7; V: TRBV15
DNA: TGTGCCAGCAGTGAGAAATCGACAGGCCCTGGGGGCTACACCTTC; CDR3: CASSEKSTGPGGYTF; size: NA; D: NA; J: TRBJ1-2; V: TRBV6-1
DNA: TGTGCCAGCTCACCTCCGGGAGGGGGACCTGAAGCTTTCTTT; CDR3: CASSPPGGGPEAFF; size: NA; D: NA; J: TRBJ1-1; V: TRBV18
DNA: TGTGCCAGCAGCCAAGGAACGGGGAGCTCAGAGACCCAGTACTTC; CDR3: CASSQGTGSSETQYF; size: once; D: NA; J: TRBJ2-5; V: TRBV3-1/TRBV3-2
DNA: TGTGCCAGCAGGATACCCCCCAGGGGGAAGAATAGCAATCAGCCCCAGCATTTT; CDR3: CASRIPPRGKNSNQPQHF; size: NA; D: TRBD1; J: TRBJ1-5; V: TRBV27
DNA: TGTGCCAGCGAGGGACAGGGGGCCCCACCGGGAGATACGCAGTATTTT; CDR3: CASEGQGAPPGDTQYF; size: NA; D: TRBD1; J: TRBJ2-3; V: TRBV2
DNA: TGTGCCAGCAGCGTAGAGGGACTACTCACCGGGGAGCTGTTTTTT; CDR3: CASSVEGLLTGELFF; size: NA; D: TRBD2; J: TRBJ2-2; V: TRBV9
DNA: TGTGCCAGCAGTGTTTCCCCAAGCGCCGGGGAGCTGTTTTTT; CDR3: CASSVSPSAGELFF; size: NA; D: NA; J: TRBJ2-2; V: TRBV2
DNA: TGTGCCAGTAGTTTTTCTGCCCGGAGGGGGTCCTACAATGAGCAGTTCTTC; CDR3: CASSFSARRGSYNEQFF; size: NA; D: NA; J: TRBJ2-1; V: TRBV19
DNA: TGTGCCAGCAGTTACGACCCTCGATCTGGGGCCAACGTCCTGACTTTC; CDR3: CASSYDPRSGANVLTF; size: NA; D: NA; J: TRBJ2-6; V: TRBV6-5
DNA: TGTGCCAGCAGCGCCTCAACAGGGGGCTACGAGCAGTACTTC; CDR3: CASSASTGGYEQYF; size: NA; D: TRBD1; J: TRBJ2-7; V: TRBV9
DNA: TGCGCCAGCAGCTTGCAGGGAGTGGGCGGGGAGCTGTTTTTT; CDR3: CASSLQGVGGELFF; size: NA; D: NA; J: TRBJ2-2; V: TRBV5-1
DNA: TGCGCCAGCAGTCAGCGGGAGAACACTGAGCAGTTCTTC; CDR3: CASSQRENTEQFF; size: NA; D: TRBD2; J: TRBJ2-1; V: TRBV10-2
DNA: TGTGCCAGCAGCCAATTTGTAGATACGCAGTATTTT; CDR3: CASSQFVDTQYF; size: NA; D: NA; J: TRBJ2-3; V: TRBV3-1/TRBV3-2
DNA: TGTGCCTGGAGTGTCTCGGGAGGCTATGAGCAGTTCTTC; CDR3: CAWSVSGGYEQFF; size: NA; D: TRBD2; J: TRBJ2-1; V: TRBV30
DNA: TGTGCCAGCAGCCAAGTGGGACTAGCGGGGAACTACGAGCAGTACTTC; CDR3: CASSQVGLAGNYEQYF; size: NA; D: TRBD2; J: TRBJ2-7; V: TRBV4-2